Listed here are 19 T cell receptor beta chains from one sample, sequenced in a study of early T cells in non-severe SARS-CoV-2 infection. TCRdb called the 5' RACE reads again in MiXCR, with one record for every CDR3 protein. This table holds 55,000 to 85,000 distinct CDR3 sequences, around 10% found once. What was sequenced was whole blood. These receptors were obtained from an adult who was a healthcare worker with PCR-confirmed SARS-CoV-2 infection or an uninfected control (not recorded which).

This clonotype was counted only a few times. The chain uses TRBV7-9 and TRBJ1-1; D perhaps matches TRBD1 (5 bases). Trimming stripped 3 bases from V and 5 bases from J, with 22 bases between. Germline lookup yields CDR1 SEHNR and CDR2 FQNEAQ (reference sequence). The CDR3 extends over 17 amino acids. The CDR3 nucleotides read TGTGCCAGCAGCTTTAATCGGGGTCGTACTGGGGGAACTGAAGCTTTCTTT. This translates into CASSFNRGRTGGTEAFF.

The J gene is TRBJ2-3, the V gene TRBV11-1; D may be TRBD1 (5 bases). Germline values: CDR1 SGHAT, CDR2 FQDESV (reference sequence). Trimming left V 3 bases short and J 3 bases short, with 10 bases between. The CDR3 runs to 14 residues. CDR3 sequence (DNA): TGTGCCAGCAGCTTCCTCGCAGGGACAGATACGCAGTATTTT. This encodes CASSFLAGTDTQYF.

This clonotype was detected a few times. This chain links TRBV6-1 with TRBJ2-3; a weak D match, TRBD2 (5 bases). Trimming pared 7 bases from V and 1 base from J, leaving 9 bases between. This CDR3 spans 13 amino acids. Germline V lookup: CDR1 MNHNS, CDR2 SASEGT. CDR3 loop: CASTWGGTDTQYF. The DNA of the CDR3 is TGTGCCAGCACCTGGGGAGGCACAGATACGCAGTATTTT.

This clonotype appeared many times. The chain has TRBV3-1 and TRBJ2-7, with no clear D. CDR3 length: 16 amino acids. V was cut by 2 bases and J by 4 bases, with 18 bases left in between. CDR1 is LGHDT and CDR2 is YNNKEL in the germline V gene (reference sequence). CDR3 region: CASSQPSGSYSYEQYF. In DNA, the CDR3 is TGTGCCAGCAGCCAACCATCCGGGTCTTACTCGTACGAGCAGTACTTC.

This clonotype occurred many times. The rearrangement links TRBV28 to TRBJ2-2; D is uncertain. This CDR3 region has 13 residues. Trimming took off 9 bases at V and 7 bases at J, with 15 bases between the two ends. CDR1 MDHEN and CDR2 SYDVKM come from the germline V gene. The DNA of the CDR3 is TGTGCCAGTTCCCTCGGCATAGGCGGGGAGCTGTTTTTT. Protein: CASSLGIGGELFF. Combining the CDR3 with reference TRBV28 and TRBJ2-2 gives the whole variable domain DVKVTQSSRYLVKRTGEKVFLECVQDMDHENMFWYRQDPGLGLRLIYFSYDVKMKEKGDIPEGYSVSREKKERFSLILESASTNQTSMYLCASSLGIGGELFFGEGSRLTVL.

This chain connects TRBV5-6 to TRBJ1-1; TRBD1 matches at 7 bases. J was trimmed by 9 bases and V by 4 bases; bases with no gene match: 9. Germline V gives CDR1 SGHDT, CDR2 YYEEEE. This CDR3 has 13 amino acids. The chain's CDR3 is CASSAGQLQKAFF. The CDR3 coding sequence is TGTGCCAGCAGCGCGGGACAGCTACAGAAAGCTTTCTTT.

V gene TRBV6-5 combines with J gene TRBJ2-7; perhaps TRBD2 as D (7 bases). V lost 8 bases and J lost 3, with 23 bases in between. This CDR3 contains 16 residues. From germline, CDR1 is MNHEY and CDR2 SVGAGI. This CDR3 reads CASALLGGAGRYEQYF. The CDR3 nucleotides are TGTGCCAGCGCCTTACTTGGGGGGGCAGGCCGCTACGAGCAGTACTTC.

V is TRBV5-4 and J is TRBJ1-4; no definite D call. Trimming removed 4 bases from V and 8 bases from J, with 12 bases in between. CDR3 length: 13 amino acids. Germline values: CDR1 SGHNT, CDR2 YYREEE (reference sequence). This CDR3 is CASSRELGEKLFF. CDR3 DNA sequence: TGTGCCAGCAGCAGGGAGCTTGGGGAAAAACTGTTTTTT.

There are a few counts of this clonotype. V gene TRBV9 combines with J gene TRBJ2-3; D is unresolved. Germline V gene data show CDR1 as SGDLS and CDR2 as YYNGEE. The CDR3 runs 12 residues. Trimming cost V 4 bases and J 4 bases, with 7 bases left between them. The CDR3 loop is CASSPFSDTQYF. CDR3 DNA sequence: TGTGCCAGCAGCCCCTTTTCAGATACGCAGTATTTT.

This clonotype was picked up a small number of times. CDR3 DNA sequence: TGCAGCGTTGAAGCGGGATTTAAAAACATTCAGTACTTC. It codes for CSVEAGFKNIQYF. This chain uses TRBV29-1 with TRBJ2-4, with D possibly being TRBD2 (5 bases). Germline CDR1 reads SQVTM; CDR2 reads ANQGSEA. V was clipped by 1 base and J by 4 bases, with 8 bases between them. The CDR3 runs 13 residues. The entire variable domain, with the rest obtained from reference TRBV29-1 and TRBJ2-4, is as follows: SAVISQKPSRDICQRGTSLTIQCQVDSQVTMMFWYRQQPGQSLTLIATANQGSEATYESGFVIDKFPISRPNLTFSTLTVSNMSPEDSSIYLCSVEAGFKNIQYFGAGTRLSVL.

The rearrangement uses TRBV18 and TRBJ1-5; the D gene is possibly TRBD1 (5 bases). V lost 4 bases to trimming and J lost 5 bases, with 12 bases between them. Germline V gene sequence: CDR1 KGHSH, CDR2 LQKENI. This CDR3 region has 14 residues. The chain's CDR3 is CASSRPEGYQPQHF. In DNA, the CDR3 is TGTGCCAGCTCACGCCCAGAGGGGTATCAGCCCCAGCATTTT.

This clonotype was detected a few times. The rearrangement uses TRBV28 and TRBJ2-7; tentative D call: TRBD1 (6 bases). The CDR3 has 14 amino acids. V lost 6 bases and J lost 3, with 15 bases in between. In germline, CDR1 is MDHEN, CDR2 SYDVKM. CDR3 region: CASRAADRFYEQYF. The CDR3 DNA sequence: TGTGCCAGCAGGGCTGCGGACAGATTCTACGAGCAGTACTTC.

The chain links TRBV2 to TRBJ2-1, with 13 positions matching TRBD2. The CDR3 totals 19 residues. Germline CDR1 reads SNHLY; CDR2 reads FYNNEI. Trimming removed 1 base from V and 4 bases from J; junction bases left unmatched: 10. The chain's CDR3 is CASSEGRGTSGTIYNEQFF. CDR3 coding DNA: TGTGCCAGCAGTGAAGGCAGGGGGACTAGCGGGACAATATACAATGAGCAGTTCTTC.

The CDR3 region has the DNA TGTGCCAGCAGCTTGGCGGGACGGGAGACCCAGTACTTC. Protein product: CASSLAGRETQYF. This chain uses TRBV5-6 with TRBJ2-5; D may be TRBD1 or TRBD2 (5 bases each). The length of the CDR3 is 13 residues. Trimming cost V 0 bases and J 5 bases, with 8 bases left between them. Germline V gives CDR1 SGHDT, CDR2 YYEEEE.

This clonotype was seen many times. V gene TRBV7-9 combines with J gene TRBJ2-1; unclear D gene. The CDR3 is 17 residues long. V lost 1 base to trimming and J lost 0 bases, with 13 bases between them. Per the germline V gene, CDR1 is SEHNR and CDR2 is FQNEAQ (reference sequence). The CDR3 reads CASSLEVTDDSYNEQFF. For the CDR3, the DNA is TGTGCCAGCAGCTTAGAAGTTACAGATGACTCCTACAATGAGCAGTTCTTC.

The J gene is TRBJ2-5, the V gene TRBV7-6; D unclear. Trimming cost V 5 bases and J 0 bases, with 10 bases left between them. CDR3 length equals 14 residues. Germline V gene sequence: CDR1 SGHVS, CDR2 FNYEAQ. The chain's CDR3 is CASSPFPYQETQYF. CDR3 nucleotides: TGTGCCAGCAGCCCTTTTCCGTACCAAGAGACCCAGTACTTC.

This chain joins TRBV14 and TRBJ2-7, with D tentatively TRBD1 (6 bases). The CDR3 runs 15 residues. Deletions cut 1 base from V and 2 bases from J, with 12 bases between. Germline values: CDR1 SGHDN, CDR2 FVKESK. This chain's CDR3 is CASSQGPGQTYEQYF. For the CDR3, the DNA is TGTGCCAGCAGCCAAGGTCCAGGACAGACCTACGAGCAGTACTTC.

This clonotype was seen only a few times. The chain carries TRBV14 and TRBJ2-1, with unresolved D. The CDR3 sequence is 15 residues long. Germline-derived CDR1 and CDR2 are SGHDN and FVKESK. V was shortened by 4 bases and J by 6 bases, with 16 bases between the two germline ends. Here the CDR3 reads CASSPRLESVNEQFF. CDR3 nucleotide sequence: TGTGCCAGCAGCCCGCGTCTGGAGTCGGTCAATGAGCAGTTCTTC.

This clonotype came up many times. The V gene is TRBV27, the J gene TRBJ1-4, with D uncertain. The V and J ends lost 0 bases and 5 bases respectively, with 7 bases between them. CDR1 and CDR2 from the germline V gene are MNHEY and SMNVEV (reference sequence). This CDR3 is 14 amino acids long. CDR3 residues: CASSLSYLNEKLFF. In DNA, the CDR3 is TGTGCCAGCAGTTTATCCTACCTGAATGAAAAACTGTTTTTT.